This TCR beta chain was recorded in a study of post-analysis software for immune sequencing data. Across the study: Relapsing-remitting, secondary progressive and progressive-relapsing forms made up the multiple sclerosis disease courses.

On this clonotype itself: Its antigen is still unknown.

The library was made from cDNA and included unique molecular identifiers. TCRdb reanalysed the PCR reads using MiXCR and keeps one entry per CDR3 protein. The sample shows roughly 800,000 distinct CDR3 sequences, 25% to 30% of them seen only once. The CDR3 runs 16 residues. Trimming took 0 bases from V and 4 from J, leaving 18 bases between them. In germline, CDR1 is DFQATT, CDR2 SNEGSKA (reference sequence). Study results and caveats: Diversity measured as normalized Chao1 was significantly lower in multiple sclerosis patients than in controls. A handful of TRBV segments occurring more often in patients than controls included TRBV5-6, TRBV5-1 and TRBV20-1.

V usage is TRBV20-1 and J usage is TRBJ2-5; D unresolved. The receptor was derived from a girl aged 5-17 years with multiple sclerosis. The sequenced material came from blood. CDR3 DNA: TGCAGTGCTAGAGATAGGGTGGCGCCGTCGCGAGAGACCCAGTACTTC. Its protein product is CSARDRVAPSRETQYF.